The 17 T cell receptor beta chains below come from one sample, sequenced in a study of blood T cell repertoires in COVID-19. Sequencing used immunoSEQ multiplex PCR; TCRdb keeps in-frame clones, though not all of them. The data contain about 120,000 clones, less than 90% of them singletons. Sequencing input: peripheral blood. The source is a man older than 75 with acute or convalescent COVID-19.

As DNA, the CDR3 is TGTGCCAGCACCCTGGGCGGAGGGTACAATGAGCAGTTCTTC. Protein product: CASTLGGGYNEQFF. The V and J genes are TRBV28 and TRBJ2-1; tentative D call: TRBD2 (6 bases). The CDR3 spans 14 residues. Germline values: CDR1 MDHEN, CDR2 SYDVKM. Trimming shortened V by 7 bases and J by 4 bases, and 14 bases separated the two germline ends.

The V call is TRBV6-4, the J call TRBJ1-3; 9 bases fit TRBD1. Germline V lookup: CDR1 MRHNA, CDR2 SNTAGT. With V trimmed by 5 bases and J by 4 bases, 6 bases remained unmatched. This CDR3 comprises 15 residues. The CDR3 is CASSQDRGSGNTIYF. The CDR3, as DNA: TGTGCCAGCAGTCAGGACAGGGGTTCGGGAAACACCATATATTTT.

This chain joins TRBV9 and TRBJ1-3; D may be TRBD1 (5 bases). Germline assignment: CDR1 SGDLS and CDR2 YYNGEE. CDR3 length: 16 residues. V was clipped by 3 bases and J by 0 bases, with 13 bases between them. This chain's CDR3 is CASSASGGISGNTIYF. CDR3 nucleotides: TGTGCCAGCAGCGCGTCCGGGGGGATCTCTGGAAACACCATATATTTT.

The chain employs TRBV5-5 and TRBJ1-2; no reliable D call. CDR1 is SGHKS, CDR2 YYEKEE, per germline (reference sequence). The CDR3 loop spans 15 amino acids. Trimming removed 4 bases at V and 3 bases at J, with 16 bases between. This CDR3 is CASSPEGSADYGYTF. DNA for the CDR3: TGTGCCAGCAGCCCGGAAGGCTCCGCGGACTATGGCTACACCTTC.

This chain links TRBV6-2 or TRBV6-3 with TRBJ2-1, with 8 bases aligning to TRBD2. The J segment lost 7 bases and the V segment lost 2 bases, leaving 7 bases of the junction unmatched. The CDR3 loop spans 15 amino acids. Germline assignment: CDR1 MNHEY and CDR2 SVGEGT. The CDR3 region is CASSYEAGAWNEQFF. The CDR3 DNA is TGTGCCAGCAGTTACGAAGCGGGGGCTTGGAATGAGCAGTTCTTC.

The CDR3 loop reads CASSQAMARDEQFF. Written as DNA, the CDR3 is TGTGCCAGCAGCCAAGCGATGGCGAGGGATGAGCAGTTCTTC. This sequence joins TRBV3-1 (or the pseudogene TRBV3-2) and TRBJ2-1; D is perhaps TRBD2 (5 bases). This CDR3 region has 14 residues. Trimming removed 1 base at V and 8 bases at J, with 12 bases between. CDR1 LGHDT and CDR2 YNNKEL come from the germline V gene (reference sequence).

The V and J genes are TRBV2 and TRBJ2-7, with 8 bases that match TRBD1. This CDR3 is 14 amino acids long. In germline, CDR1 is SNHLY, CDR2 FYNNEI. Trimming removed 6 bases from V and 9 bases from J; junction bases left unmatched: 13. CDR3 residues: CASSARGQEVGQYF. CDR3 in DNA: TGTGCCAGCAGCGCAAGGGGACAGGAGGTTGGGCAGTACTTC.

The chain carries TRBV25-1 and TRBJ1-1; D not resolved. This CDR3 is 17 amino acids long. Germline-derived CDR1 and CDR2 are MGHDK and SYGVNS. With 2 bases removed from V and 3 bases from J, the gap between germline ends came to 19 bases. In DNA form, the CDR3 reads TGTGCCAGCAGTGAAGCTCAAAGAGGCCTGACCCACACTGAAGCTTTCTTT. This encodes CASSEAQRGLTHTEAFF.

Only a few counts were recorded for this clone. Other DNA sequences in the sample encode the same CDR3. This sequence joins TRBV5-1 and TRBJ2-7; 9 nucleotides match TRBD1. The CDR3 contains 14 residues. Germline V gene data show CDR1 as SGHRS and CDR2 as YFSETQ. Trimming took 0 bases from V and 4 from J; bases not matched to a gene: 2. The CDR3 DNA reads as TGCGCCAGCAGCTTGGGCGGACAGGGGTACGAGCAGTACTTC. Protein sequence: CASSLGGQGYEQYF.

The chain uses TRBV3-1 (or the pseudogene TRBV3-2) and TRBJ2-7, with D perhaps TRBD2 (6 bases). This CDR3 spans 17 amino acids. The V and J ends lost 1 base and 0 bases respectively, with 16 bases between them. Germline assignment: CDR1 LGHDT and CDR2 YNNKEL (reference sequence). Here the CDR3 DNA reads TGTGCCAGCAGCCAAGCTGAATCCGGGACTCTCTCCTACGAGCAGTACTTC. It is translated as CASSQAESGTLSYEQYF.

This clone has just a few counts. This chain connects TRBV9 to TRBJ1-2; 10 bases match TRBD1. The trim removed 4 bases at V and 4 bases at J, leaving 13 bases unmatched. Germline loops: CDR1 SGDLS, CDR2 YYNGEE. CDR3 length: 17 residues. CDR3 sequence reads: CASSKWDRGPETYGYTF. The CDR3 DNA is TGTGCCAGCAGCAAATGGGACAGGGGCCCGGAAACCTATGGCTACACCTTC.

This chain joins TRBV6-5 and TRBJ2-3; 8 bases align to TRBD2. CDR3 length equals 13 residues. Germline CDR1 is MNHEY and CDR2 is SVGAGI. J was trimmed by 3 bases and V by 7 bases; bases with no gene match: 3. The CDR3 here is CASMASGTDTQYF. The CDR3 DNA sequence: TGTGCCAGCATGGCTAGCGGGACAGATACGCAGTATTTT.

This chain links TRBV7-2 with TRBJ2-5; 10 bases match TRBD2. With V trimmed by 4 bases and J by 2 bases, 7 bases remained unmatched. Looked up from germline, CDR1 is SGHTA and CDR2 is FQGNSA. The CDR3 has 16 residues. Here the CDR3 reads CASSSRSGRKQETQYF. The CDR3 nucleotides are TGTGCCAGCAGCTCTCGTAGCGGGAGGAAACAAGAGACCCAGTACTTC.

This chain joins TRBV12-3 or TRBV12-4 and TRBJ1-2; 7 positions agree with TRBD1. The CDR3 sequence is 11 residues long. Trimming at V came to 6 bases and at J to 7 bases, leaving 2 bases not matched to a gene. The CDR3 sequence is CASRHRGGYTF. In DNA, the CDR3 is TGTGCCAGCAGGCACAGGGGTGGCTACACCTTC.

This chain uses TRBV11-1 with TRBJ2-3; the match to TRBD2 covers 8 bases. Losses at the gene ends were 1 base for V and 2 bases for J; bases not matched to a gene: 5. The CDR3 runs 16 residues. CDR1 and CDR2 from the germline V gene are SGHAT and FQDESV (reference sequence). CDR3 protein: CASSLEGGGHTDTQYF. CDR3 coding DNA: TGTGCCAGCAGCTTAGAAGGCGGGGGGCACACAGATACGCAGTATTTT.

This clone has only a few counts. The CDR3 sequence: CASSRGGLIPEAFF. The DNA of the CDR3 is TGTGCCAGCAGCCGCGGGGGTCTGATACCCGAAGCTTTCTTT. V usage is TRBV3-1 (or the pseudogene TRBV3-2) and J usage is TRBJ1-1; a possible D gene is TRBD1 (5 bases). V was pared by 4 bases and J by 8 bases, with 17 bases between. The CDR3 has 14 residues. Germline CDR1 reads LGHDT; CDR2 reads YNNKEL (reference sequence).

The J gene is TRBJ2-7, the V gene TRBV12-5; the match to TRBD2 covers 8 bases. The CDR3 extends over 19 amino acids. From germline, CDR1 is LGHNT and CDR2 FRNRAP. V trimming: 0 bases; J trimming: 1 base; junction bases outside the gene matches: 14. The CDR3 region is CASGLVSFRGGPSSYEQYF. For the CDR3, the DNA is TGTGCTAGTGGTTTGGTTAGCTTTCGGGGGGGGCCCTCGTCCTACGAGCAGTACTTC.